Shown below are 2 T cell receptor beta chains from a single sample sequenced in a study of blood T cell repertoires in COVID-19. Here immunoSEQ multiplex PCR was the method, and the copy in TCRdb shows in-frame clones only, minus some. The table records under 80,000 clones, roughly 89% of them present only once. The sequenced sample was peripheral blood. The source is a human donor in a cohort sampled during active COVID-19.

The genes are TRBV6-6 and TRBJ2-1; 8 positions match TRBD2. V shed 7 bases and J 3 bases; nucleotides not matched to a gene: 11. The germline V gene has CDR1 MNHNY and CDR2 SVGAGI (reference sequence). There are 16 residues in the CDR3. CDR3 sequence reads: CASTRLAQTHYNEQFF. The CDR3, as DNA: TGTGCCAGCACCCGACTAGCGCAGACCCACTACAATGAGCAGTTCTTC.

This sequence joins TRBV6-5 and TRBJ1-6; 7 bases are a match to TRBD1. Germline trimming cut 7 bases from V and 6 bases from J; bases unmatched to any gene: 9. Germline CDR1 and CDR2: MNHEY and SVGAGI. CDR3 length: 15 amino acids. The CDR3 region is CASIPQGGANSPLHF. The CDR3 nucleotides read TGTGCCAGCATCCCCCAGGGGGGCGCTAATTCACCCCTCCACTTT.